This TCR beta chain was sequenced in a study of T cell changes during pregnancy in multiple sclerosis (dated by TCRdb to the late 2010s). About the study as a whole: Changes in the T cell repertoire over the course of pregnancy were examined in this study in women with multiple sclerosis.

As concerns this clone: Its antigen has not been determined. Within one base of it there is no much larger clone, and no base qualities were kept.

Libraries came from the immunoSEQ multiplex PCR assay. Not all clones reach the TCRdb copy of this immuneACCESS table, which keeps in-frame sequences only. Checked studies attribute under half of the gap to unresolved V genes and leave the rest unexplained. The sample includes fewer than 85,000 clones, with around 94% observed a single time. Around 2.3% of the sample is held by the ten biggest clonotypes. CDR1 LGHNA and CDR2 YSLEER are derived from the germline V gene. V sheds 4 bases and J sheds 4 bases, leaving 13 bases between their ends. The CDR3 has 14 amino acids, counting the end cysteine and phenylalanine. The sequence is cut down to CDR3 DNA, 42 bases in frame from base 1.

Sequenced material: peripheral blood, taken before pregnancy. The TCR comes from a female donor with multiple sclerosis, enrolled in a pregnancy study. The chain is encoded by TRBV4-3 joined to TRBJ1-1; possibly the D gene is TRBD1, per 5 matching bases. This receptor carries the CDR3 CASSRVGGGTEAFF. Read as DNA, the sequence is TGCGCCAGCAGCCGAGTCGGGGGGGGCACTGAAGCTTTCTTT.